The rows below give T cell receptor beta chains drawn from one sample of a study of blood T cell repertoires in COVID-19. The table came from immunoSEQ multiplex PCR; TCRdb's copy has only in-frame clones and leaves some out. Among around 80,000 clones listed, around nine tenths were seen once. Sequencing was done on a sample of peripheral blood. The source is a woman older than 75 with acute or convalescent COVID-19. CDR3s include the opening cysteine and the closing phenylalanine or tryptophan. The order of the fields is clone size, J gene, V gene, D gene, CDR3 DNA, CDR3 protein. D genes are given only for firm matches. Clone sizes are given selectively: once, few, many, or a class where the clone is expanded.

once TRBJ2-1 TRBV13 TRBD2 TGTGCCAGCAGCTTAAGCTCTTTTCCGGGACTAGCGGTAGGAAATGAGCAGTTCTTC CASSLSSFPGLAVGNEQFF
NA TRBJ2-7 TRBV7-6 TRBD1 TGTGCCAGCAGCCCCCGACAGGGTCCGTTCGAGCAGTACTTC CASSPRQGPFEQYF
NA TRBJ1-2 TRBV6-5 NA TGTGCCAGCAATTCAGGGGATGGCTATGGCTACACCTTC CASNSGDGYGYTF
NA TRBJ2-2 TRBV5-8 NA TGTGCCAGCGTGCTAAGGAGAATATACACCGGGGAGCTGTTTTTT CASVLRRIYTGELFF
NA TRBJ2-7 TRBV10-2 TRBD2 TGCGCCAGCAGTCTACTAGCGGGAGTGGGCTACGAGCAGTACTTC CASSLLAGVGYEQYF
few TRBJ1-1 TRBV19 NA TGTGCCAGTAGTATAGTCCGGGTCGCGGGAACTGAAGCTTTCTTT CASSIVRVAGTEAFF
NA TRBJ2-7 TRBV6-6 TRBD1 TGTGCCAGCAGTTACGACAGGGTCAACGAGCAGTACTTC CASSYDRVNEQYF
many TRBJ1-2 TRBV10-2 TRBD1 TGCGCCACCGCGGGACAGGCCAACTATGGCTACACCTTC CATAGQANYGYTF
NA TRBJ1-2 TRBV4-2 NA TGTGCCAGCAGCCAAGATACTAACTATGGCTACACCTTC CASSQDTNYGYTF
NA TRBJ2-1 TRBV6-6 TRBD2 TGTGCCAGCAGTTACCAGCCTAGCGGGGGCCATGAGCAGTTCTTC CASSYQPSGGHEQFF
NA TRBJ2-1 TRBV3-1/TRBV3-2 TRBD2 TGTGCCAGCAGCCAAGGACTAGCGGGATCCCATGAGCAGTTCTTC CASSQGLAGSHEQFF
NA TRBJ1-2 TRBV6-2/TRBV6-3 NA TGTGCCAGCGGCCCTTATACAGGGCGGGATGGCTACACCTTC CASGPYTGRDGYTF
NA TRBJ2-7 TRBV3-1/TRBV3-2 TRBD2 TGTGCCAGCAGCCAAGCCGCTCGACTAGCGGGGGAGAGGAACGAGCAGTACTTC CASSQAARLAGERNEQYF
NA TRBJ2-5 TRBV9 TRBD1 TGTGCCAGCAGCGTAGAGGGACAGCCCCTAGTGGAGACCCAGTACTTC CASSVEGQPLVETQYF
few TRBJ1-2 TRBV5-6 TRBD1 TGTGCCAGCAGCTTGAGGACAGGGGGCTACTATGGCTACACCTTC CASSLRTGGYYGYTF
NA TRBJ2-3 TRBV29-1 TRBD2 TGCAGCGCCTCCGGGACTAGCGGGGGCACAGATACGCAGTATTTT CSASGTSGGTDTQYF
NA TRBJ2-2 TRBV19 NA TGTGCCAGTAGTATAGATAGAGGAGGGCCAACCGGGGAGCTGTTTTTT CASSIDRGGPTGELFF
NA TRBJ1-1 TRBV2 NA TGTGCCAGCAGTGAACGGTTAATGAGCACTGAAGCTTTCTTT CASSERLMSTEAFF
once TRBJ1-4 TRBV7-9 NA TGTGCCAGCAATAGCAGGGGTAATGAAAAACTGTTTTTT CASNSRGNEKLFF
few TRBJ2-1 TRBV5-1 NA TGCGCCAGCAGCGCGGACATCGATGAGCAGTTCTTC CASSADIDEQFF
NA TRBJ1-4 TRBV25-1 NA TGTGCCAGCAGCCCGAATGGTGGCGAAAAACTGTTTTTT CASSPNGGEKLFF
few TRBJ2-7 TRBV28 NA TGTGCCAGCAGGCCGGGACATAGCTACGAGCAGTACTTC CASRPGHSYEQYF
NA TRBJ1-1 TRBV3-1/TRBV3-2 TRBD1 TGTGCCAGCAGCCAAGATAACAGGGGGGCCACTGAAGCTTTCTTT CASSQDNRGATEAFF
few TRBJ1-2 TRBV15 TRBD1 TGTGCCACCAGCAGACCCGGACAGGGATGGGGCTACACCTTC CATSRPGQGWGYTF
NA TRBJ2-7 TRBV5-1 NA TGCGCCAGCAGCTCGATCGGGGAGCAGTACTTC CASSSIGEQYF
few TRBJ1-1 TRBV19 NA TGTGCCAGTAGTATCCCATGGGCCAGGCCTATCACTGAAGCTTTCTTT CASSIPWARPITEAFF
NA TRBJ1-2 TRBV18 TRBD1 TGTGCCAGCTCACCACAGGGGGCAGAGGGCTACACCTTC CASSPQGAEGYTF
NA TRBJ2-1 TRBV11-3 NA TGTGCCAGCAGCTTAGGGAGGGGGCTTGAGCAGTTCTTC CASSLGRGLEQFF
NA TRBJ1-1 TRBV6-6 NA TGTGCCAGCAGCCCTAAAGGGGCGCTGGGTGAAGCTTTCTTT CASSPKGALGEAFF
NA TRBJ1-1 TRBV6-1 NA TGTGCCAGCAGTGAAGCCTGGGGGGGAATGGCTTTCTTT CASSEAWGGMAFF
NA TRBJ2-7 TRBV11-2 TRBD2 TGTGCCAGCAGGAGGGCGGGAGAAGGATCCTACGAGCAGTACTTC CASRRAGEGSYEQYF
NA TRBJ1-1 TRBV12-3/TRBV12-4 NA TGTGCCAGCTGGCCCAGGGGTGGAGCTGAAGCTTTCTTT CASWPRGGAEAFF
NA TRBJ2-7 TRBV20-1 TRBD2 TGCAGTGCTAGTCCGCCAGCGGGAGGTTATCACGAGCAGTACTTC CSASPPAGGYHEQYF
NA TRBJ2-1 TRBV7-2 TRBD2 TGTGCCAGCAGCTTAGAGCGGGGGTCCTACAATGAGCAGTTCTTC CASSLERGSYNEQFF
NA TRBJ1-4 TRBV7-6 TRBD1 TGTGCCAGCAGATCCGGGACAGGGCATGAAAAACTGTTTTTT CASRSGTGHEKLFF
once TRBJ2-1 TRBV7-3 NA TGTGCCAGCAGCTTAGGCGGAGTATACAATGAGCAGTTCTTC CASSLGGVYNEQFF
NA TRBJ2-3 TRBV24-1 NA TGTGCCACGGGGCGCGGAGATACGCAGTATTTT CATGRGDTQYF
NA TRBJ2-2 TRBV30 TRBD2 TGTGCCTGGAGTAGGGGGACTAGCGGGAGCGGGGAGCTGTTTTTT CAWSRGTSGSGELFF